Listed here is a single T cell receptor (beta chain). The data derive from a study of blood T cell repertoires in COVID-19. The wider study: T cells, B-cell-depleted T cells, or PBMCs supplied cDNA or gDNA.

The authors' processing: Estimates of nucleated cell counts were drawn from the amplification of reference gene primers. Sequencing used immunoSEQ multiplex PCR; TCRdb keeps in-frame clones, though not all of them. V, J and clone size were drawn from that table, and D and trimming were deduced from the DNA. This repertoire shows 200,000 to 250,000 clones, just over 85% found once; its top ten account for approximately 6.1%. This CDR3 contains 17 residues. From germline, CDR1 is SGDLS and CDR2 YYNGEE. Unmatched junction bases numbered 7, after V lost 0 bases and J lost 1 base. The specimen was peripheral blood. The V and J genes are TRBV9 and TRBJ2-3; 8 bases are shared with TRBD1. This clonotype was sampled from a man at least 80 years old with acute or convalescent COVID-19. Written as DNA, the CDR3 is TGTGCCAGCAGCGTAGGGACAGGGCCCCCAGGCACAGATACGCAGTATTTT. Translation gives CASSVGTGPPGTDTQYF.